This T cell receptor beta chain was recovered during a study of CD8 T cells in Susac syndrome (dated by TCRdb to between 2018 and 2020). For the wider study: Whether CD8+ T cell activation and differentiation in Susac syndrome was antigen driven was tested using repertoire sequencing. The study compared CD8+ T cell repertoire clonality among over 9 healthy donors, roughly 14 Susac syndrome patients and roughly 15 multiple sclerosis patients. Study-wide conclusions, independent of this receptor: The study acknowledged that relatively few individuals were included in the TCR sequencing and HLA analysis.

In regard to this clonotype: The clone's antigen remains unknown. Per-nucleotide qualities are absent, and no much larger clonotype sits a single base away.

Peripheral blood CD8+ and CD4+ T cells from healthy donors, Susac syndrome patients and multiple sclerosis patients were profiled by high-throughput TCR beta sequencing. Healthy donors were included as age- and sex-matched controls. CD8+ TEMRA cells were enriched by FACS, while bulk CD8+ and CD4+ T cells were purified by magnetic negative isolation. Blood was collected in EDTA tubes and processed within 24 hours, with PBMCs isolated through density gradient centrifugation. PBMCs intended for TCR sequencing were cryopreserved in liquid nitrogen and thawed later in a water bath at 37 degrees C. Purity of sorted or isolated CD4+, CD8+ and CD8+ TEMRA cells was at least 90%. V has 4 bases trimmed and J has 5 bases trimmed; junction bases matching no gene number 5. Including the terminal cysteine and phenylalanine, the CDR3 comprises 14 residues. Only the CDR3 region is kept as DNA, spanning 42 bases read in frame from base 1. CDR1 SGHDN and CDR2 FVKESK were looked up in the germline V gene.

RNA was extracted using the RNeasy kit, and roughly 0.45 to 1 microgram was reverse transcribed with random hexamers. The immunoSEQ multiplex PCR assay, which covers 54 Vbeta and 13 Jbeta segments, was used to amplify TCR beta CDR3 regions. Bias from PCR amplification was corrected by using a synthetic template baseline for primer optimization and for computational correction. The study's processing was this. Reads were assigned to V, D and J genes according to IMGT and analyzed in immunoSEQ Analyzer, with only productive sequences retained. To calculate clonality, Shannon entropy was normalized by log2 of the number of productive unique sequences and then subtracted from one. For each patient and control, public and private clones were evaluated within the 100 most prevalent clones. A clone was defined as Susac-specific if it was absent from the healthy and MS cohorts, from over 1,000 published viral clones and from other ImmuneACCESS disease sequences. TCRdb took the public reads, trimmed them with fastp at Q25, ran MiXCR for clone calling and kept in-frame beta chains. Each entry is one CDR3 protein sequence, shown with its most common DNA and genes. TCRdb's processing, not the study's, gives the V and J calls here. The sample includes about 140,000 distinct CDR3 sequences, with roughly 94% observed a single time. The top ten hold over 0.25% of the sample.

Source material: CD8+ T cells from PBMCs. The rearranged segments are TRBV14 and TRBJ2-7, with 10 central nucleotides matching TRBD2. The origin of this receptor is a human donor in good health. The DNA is TGTGCCAGCAGCCCCGGGACTAGCGTCGACGAGCAGTACTTC. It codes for CASSPGTSVDEQYF.